This TCR beta chain was obtained from a study of T-cell memory formation after mild COVID-19. The overall study: TCR clusters were mostly donor specific. Whole-study findings and limits: Clones which contracted sat mainly in CM and EM if CD4+, and in EMRA if CD8+. The study detected some responding clones in pre-infection memory, suggesting cross-reactive memory joined.

With 4 bases removed from V and 5 bases from J, the gap between germline ends came to 8 bases. CDR1 and CDR2 (germline): SNHLY, FYNNEI. The CDR3 covers 13 residues. About this clonotype itself: Its antigen is undetermined.

TCRalpha and TCRbeta libraries used 5'RACE with constant-segment primers and UMIs. Using its own MiXCR run on the 5' RACE reads, TCRdb lists one record per CDR3 protein. The sample has roughly 340,000 distinct CDR3 sequences, 15% seen once. This clonotype was obtained from a man aged 18 to 29 who had mild COVID-19 (a few samples of this study predate the infection). Cell type and time point are not known. Material for sequencing was PBMCs or a T cell subset sorted from them (not recorded which). V usage is TRBV2 and J usage is TRBJ2-2; D ambiguous. DNA of the CDR3: TGTGCCAGCAGTGCCTTTCCAACCGGGGAGCTGTTTTTT. This gives the protein CASSAFPTGELFF. The full variable domain, rest sourced from reference TRBV2 and TRBJ2-2, is EPEVTQTPSHQVTQMGQEVILRCVPISNHLYFYWYRQILGQKVEFLVSFYNNEISEKSEIFDDQFSVERPDGSNFTLKIRSTKLEDSAMYFCASSAFPTGELFFGEGSRLTVL.